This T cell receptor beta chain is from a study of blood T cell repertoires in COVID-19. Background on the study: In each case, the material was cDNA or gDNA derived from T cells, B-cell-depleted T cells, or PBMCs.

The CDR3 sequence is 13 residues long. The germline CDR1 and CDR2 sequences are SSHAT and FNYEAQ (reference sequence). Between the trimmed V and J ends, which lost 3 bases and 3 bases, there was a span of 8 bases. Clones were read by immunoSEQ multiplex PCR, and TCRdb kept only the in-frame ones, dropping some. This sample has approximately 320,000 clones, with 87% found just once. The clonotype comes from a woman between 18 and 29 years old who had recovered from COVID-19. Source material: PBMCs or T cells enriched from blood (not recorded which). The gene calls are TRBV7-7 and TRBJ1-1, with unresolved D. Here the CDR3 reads CASSFSLDTEAFF. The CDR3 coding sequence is TGTGCCAGCAGCTTCTCCCTCGACACTGAAGCTTTCTTT.